This T cell receptor beta chain emerged from a study of blood T cells in healthy people across ages. The V gene's germline CDR1 is MNHEY and CDR2 SVGEGT. This CDR3 comprises 15 residues. Each donor was a healthy Caucasian individual from Russia, aged roughly 6 to 100. A second about 7 to 11 cycle PCR used barcoded and J-beta primers. A single record per CDR3 protein comes from TCRdb applying MiXCR to the 5' RACE reads. This repertoire shows hundreds of thousands of distinct CDR3 sequences, roughly 50% found once; its top ten account for 22%. The V call is TRBV6-2 or TRBV6-3, the J call TRBJ2-7; a weak D match, TRBD2 (5 bases). The end of the DNA aligns better with TRBJ2-5, so the J call may be wrong. The specimen was blood. The sequence derives from a man under 40 in good health. CDR3 region: CASSSGERGIGTQYF. CDR3 nucleotide sequence: TGTGCCAGCAGCTCAGGAGAGCGAGGGATAGGGACCCAGTACTTC.